This T cell receptor (beta chain) was identified in a study of identifying expanded T cells in peripheral blood. Study-level findings and limits: Over around two and four weeks, about 15 and 18 clones changed, versus approximately 1.2 between replicates.

The germline V gene encodes CDR1 MRHNA and CDR2 SNTAGT. The V and J ends lost 4 bases and 2 bases respectively, with 5 bases between them. The CDR3 runs 13 residues. No infections or other immune events were documented during collection. TCRdb keeps only in-frame clones here, not all; method: immunoSEQ multiplex PCR. The sample includes approximately 100,000 clones, almost 90% of them seen just once. This clone was picked up a small number of times. The antigen is undetermined. Sequencing used blood. The rearrangement links TRBV6-4 to TRBJ2-2; D is perhaps TRBD1 or TRBD2 (5 bases each). The origin of this receptor is a person aged 18-70 years in good health. The chain's CDR3 is CASSGDNTGELFF. The DNA for the CDR3 is TGTGCCAGCAGTGGGGACAACACCGGGGAGCTGTTTTTT.